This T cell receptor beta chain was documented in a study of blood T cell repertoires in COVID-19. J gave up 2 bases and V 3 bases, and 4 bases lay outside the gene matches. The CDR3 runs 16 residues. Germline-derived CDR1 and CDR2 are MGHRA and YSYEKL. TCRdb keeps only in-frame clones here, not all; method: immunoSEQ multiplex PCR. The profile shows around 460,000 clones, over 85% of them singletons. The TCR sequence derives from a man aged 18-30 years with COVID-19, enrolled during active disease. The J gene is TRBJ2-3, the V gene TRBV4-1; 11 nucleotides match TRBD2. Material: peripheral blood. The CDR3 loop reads CASSQGLAATTDTQYF. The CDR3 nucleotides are TGCGCCAGCAGCCAGGGACTAGCGGCGACCACAGATACGCAGTATTTT.